This paragraph covers one T cell receptor (beta chain) sequence. The data stem from a study of CD8+ T cells in alopecia areata. Extraction and reverse transcription of RNA yielded cDNA as the sequencing template. Method: immunoSEQ multiplex PCR; TCRdb's copy keeps in-frame clones and lacks some. The repertoire holds 150,000 or so clones, with approximately 49% as singletons. The origin of this receptor is a human donor with alopecia areata. This sample comprised CD8+ T cells sorted from blood, obtained at week 0.

CDR3 DNA: TGCGCCAGCAGGGGAAGGGGGCTACAAGAGACCCAGTACTTC. Its translation is CASRGRGLQETQYF. The chain couples TRBV5-1 to TRBJ2-5; TRBD1 agrees at 7 bases. Germline V CDR1 and CDR2: SGHRS, YFSETQ. The CDR3 has 14 amino acids. V was clipped by 5 bases and J by 2 bases; unmatched bases: 6.